This T cell receptor beta chain derives from a study of regulatory T cells in long-lasting Graves disease. This CDR3 is built from 17 residues. CDR1 is MDHEN, CDR2 SYDVKM, per germline. V was pared by 6 bases and J by 0 bases, with 21 bases between. Indicated time point: newly diagnosed GD, antithyroid drugs for less than 3 months. PBMC-derived RNA was used for the TCR library. Patients met American Thyroid Association criteria for Graves' disease. The TCR beta library used iRepertoire HTBI primers with Arm-PCR amplification of CDR3. TCRdb itself ran the multiplex PCR reads through MiXCR, one entry per CDR3 protein. The data show 600,000 to 650,000 distinct CDR3 sequences, with approximately 15% seen just once and approximately 20% held by the top ten. In its sample, this clonotype was seen a few times. The sample also formed part of further work on T cells in Graves' hyperthyroidism and ophthalmopathy. As reported in that work: Investigators excluded patients with uncontrolled infection, other autoimmune disease, pregnancy or lactation. Most thyroid clonotypes with frequency above 0.001 were detected in blood.

The TCR sequence derives from a woman aged 25 to 39 with Graves disease. This chain links TRBV28 with TRBJ2-7, with D perhaps given as TRBD1 or TRBD2 (5 bases each). The starting material was peripheral blood mononuclear cells (PBMCs), obtained at new diagnosis, from a patient treated with antithyroid drugs. CDR3 sequence reads: CASRGSPGTAHSYEQYF. The CDR3, as DNA: TGTGCCAGCAGAGGCTCCCCTGGGACGGCTCACTCCTACGAGCAGTACTTC.